What follows are 27 T cell receptor beta chains derived from one specimen sequenced in a study of identical twins. TCRdb called the 5' RACE reads again in MiXCR, with one record for every CDR3 protein. The sample has approximately 410,000 distinct CDR3 sequences, around 18% seen once. Sequenced input: naive T cells sorted from blood. These receptors all stem from a man aged 45-60 years in good health.

The CDR3, as DNA: TGCAGTGGCAGAAGGACTAGCGGGAGTGGGGCCAAAAACATTCAGTACTTC. The encoded protein is CSGRRTSGSGAKNIQYF. The rearrangement links TRBV20-1 to TRBJ2-4; 13 positions agree with TRBD2. V was pared by 7 bases and J by 1 base, with 10 bases of the junction left unmatched. The CDR3 spans 17 residues. Per germline, CDR1 DFQATT and CDR2 SNEGSKA (reference sequence).

The sample holds a few counts of this clonotype. The J gene is TRBJ1-4, the V gene TRBV10-3; TRBD1 aligns across 8 bases. Germline V gene data show CDR1 as ENHRY and CDR2 as SYGVKD. V dropped 0 bases and J dropped 8; count of bases not matched to a gene: 5. The CDR3 is 15 residues long. The CDR3 reads CAISESRDRTEKLFF. The CDR3 DNA follows: TGTGCCATCAGTGAGTCCCGGGACAGGACCGAAAAACTGTTTTTT.

There are many counts of this clonotype. The gene calls are TRBV20-1 and TRBJ2-5, with 9 bases lining up with TRBD2. CDR3 length: 15 amino acids. Germline assignment: CDR1 DFQATT and CDR2 SNEGSKA (reference sequence). The J segment lost 3 bases and the V segment lost 4 bases, leaving 9 bases of the junction unmatched. The CDR3 DNA reads TGCAGTGCTATCTCGGGCGCGGGGGGGAAAGAGACCCAGTACTTC. This codes for CSAISGAGGKETQYF.

The chain employs TRBV5-1 and TRBJ1-1; D uncertain. The V and J ends lost 0 bases and 5 bases respectively, with 11 bases between them. This CDR3 contains 14 residues. The germline V gene has CDR1 SGHRS and CDR2 YFSETQ. The CDR3 sequence is CASSLAGVRTEAFF. Written as DNA, the CDR3 is TGCGCCAGCAGCTTGGCTGGGGTCAGGACTGAAGCTTTCTTT.

This clonotype was detected ten times or more. V and J are TRBV10-3 and TRBJ1-1; D remains ambiguous. CDR1 and CDR2 (germline): ENHRY, SYGVKD. The germline V and J ends were trimmed by 4 bases and 1 base, with 4 bases remaining between them. The CDR3 extends over 12 amino acids. The CDR3 DNA sequence: TGTGCCATCAGTGTGGAGAACACTGAAGCTTTCTTT. Translation: CAISVENTEAFF.

The V and J genes are TRBV5-5 and TRBJ2-7; D is perhaps TRBD2 (5 bases). Germline CDR1 reads SGHKS; CDR2 reads YYEKEE (reference sequence). This CDR3 has 11 amino acids. V was trimmed by 0 bases and J by 9 bases, leaving 7 bases between them. The CDR3, as DNA: TGTGCCAGCAGCTTGGAGGAGGCGCAGTACTTC. Encoded protein: CASSLEEAQYF.

In its sample, this clonotype was seen a few times. The chain couples TRBV29-1 to TRBJ2-7; 7 bases fit TRBD1. The CDR3 loop spans 14 amino acids. V shed 4 bases, J shed 3 bases, and the junction held 9 bases outside the gene matches. Germline-derived CDR1 and CDR2 are SQVTM and ANQGSEA. CDR3 loop: CSVVGLGQRYEQYF. The CDR3 bases are TGCAGCGTTGTAGGCTTGGGACAGCGCTACGAGCAGTACTTC.

This clonotype showed up just a few times. The chain joins TRBV25-1 to TRBJ2-1; 8 nucleotides agree with TRBD1. Germline V gives CDR1 MGHDK, CDR2 SYGVNS. CDR3 length: 17 residues. Trimming took 3 bases from V and 4 from J; bases not matched to a gene: 11. The CDR3 protein is CASSEKRGDRWYNEQFF. The CDR3 bases are TGTGCCAGCAGTGAGAAGAGGGGGGACAGGTGGTACAATGAGCAGTTCTTC.

The gene calls are TRBV6-1 and TRBJ2-3; D gene uncertain. Germline V lookup: CDR1 MNHNS, CDR2 SASEGT. Deletions cut 4 bases from V and 4 bases from J, with 9 bases between. There are 13 residues in the CDR3. CDR3 in DNA: TGTGCCAGCAGTGCAAGGGCCCCAGATACGCAGTATTTT. Its protein is CASSARAPDTQYF.

For this clonotype: This sequence may be a read error, since a much larger clone differs from it by one base. The V gene is TRBV5-1, the J gene TRBJ2-5, with D perhaps being TRBD1 or TRBD2 (6 bases each). The CDR3 sequence is 15 residues long. Per the germline V gene, CDR1 is SGHRS and CDR2 is YFSETQ. V was trimmed by 6 bases and J by 9 bases, leaving 24 bases between them. DNA of the CDR3: TGCGCCAGCATTCCGGGGACATCGGAGGGCGAGTCCCAGTACTTC. The encoded protein is CASIPGTSEGESQYF.

In its sample, this clonotype was seen many times. V and J are TRBV12-3 or TRBV12-4 and TRBJ2-1; tentatively, D is TRBD1 (6 bases). There are 16 residues in the CDR3. The V gene lost 1 base and the J gene lost 7 bases, with 17 bases spanning the gap. CDR3: CASSLVGQGIRNEQFF. CDR3 DNA: TGTGCCAGCAGTTTAGTAGGGCAGGGGATAAGAAATGAGCAGTTCTTC.

This clonotype was seen more than once but under ten times. The V call is TRBV20-1, the J call TRBJ1-5; 9 nucleotides align to TRBD1. The CDR3 is made up of 13 amino acids. Trimming at V came to 5 bases and at J to 6 bases, leaving 5 bases not matched to a gene. Germline V gene data show CDR1 as DFQATT and CDR2 as SNEGSKA (reference sequence). DNA of the CDR3: TGCAGTGCTTTACAGGGGGCGGGTCAGCCCCAGCATTTT. Amino acids: CSALQGAGQPQHF.

This clonotype was observed a handful of times. The chain carries TRBV7-2 and TRBJ2-5; D assignment may be TRBD1 or TRBD2 (6 bases each). This CDR3 is 12 amino acids long. CDR1 and CDR2 from the germline V gene are SGHTA and FQGNSA. V was cut by 1 base and J by 13 bases, with 13 bases left in between. The CDR3 region has the DNA TGTGCCAGCAGCTTAGGGGGGGCGGGAAGGTACTTC. Translated, it gives CASSLGGAGRYF. The whole variable domain, remainder taken from reference TRBV7-2 and TRBJ2-5, is GAGVSQSPSNKVTEKGKDVELRCDPISGHTALYWYRQSLGQGLEFLIYFQGNSAPDKSGLPSDRFSAERTGGSVSTLTIQRTQQEDSAVYLCASSLGGAGRYFGPGTRLLVL.

The J gene is TRBJ2-5, the V gene TRBV2; 10 positions agree with TRBD2. Unmatched junction bases numbered 9, after V lost 6 bases and J lost 2 bases. Per the germline V gene, CDR1 is SNHLY and CDR2 is FYNNEI. The CDR3 spans 16 residues. The CDR3 DNA follows: TGTGCCAGCAGCCATACTAGCGGGGCGTGGCAAGAGACCCAGTACTTC. Its translation is CASSHTSGAWQETQYF.

This clonotype has a handful of counts. CDR3 DNA: TGCGCCAGCAGCCAAGGCAATTACAGGGGTTGGGGAGACACCGGGGAGCTGTTTTTT. Translation: CASSQGNYRGWGDTGELFF. J is TRBJ2-2 and V is TRBV4-3; 7 bases match TRBD1. J was trimmed by 3 bases and V by 1 base; bases with no gene match: 14. CDR3 length equals 19 residues. The germline gives CDR1 LGHNA, CDR2 YSLEER.

As to this clonotype: A much larger clone is a single base away; this may be a read error. The rearrangement uses TRBV5-1 and TRBJ1-1, with a weak D call TRBD1 (6 bases). The CDR3 is made up of 14 amino acids. Germline V gene data show CDR1 as SGHRS and CDR2 as YFSETQ. CDR3 coding DNA: TGCGCCAGCAGCCCTGGACAGATGAACGCTGAAGCTTTCTTT. This gives the protein CASSPGQMNAEAFF. Full variable domain (missing parts from reference TRBV5-1 and TRBJ1-1): KAGVTQTPRYLIKTRGQQVTLSCSPISGHRSVSWYQQTPGQGLQFLFEYFSETQRNKGNFPGRFSGRQFSNSRSEMNVSTLELGDSALYLCASSPGQMNAEAFFGQGTRLTVV.

This clonotype occurred a few times. V and J are TRBV6-5 and TRBJ1-1; D is uncertain. The CDR3 is 15 residues long. CDR1 MNHEY and CDR2 SVGAGI come from the germline V gene. V was trimmed by 2 bases and J by 6 bases, leaving 16 bases between them. CDR3 amino acids: CASSYIRTSFPEAFF. As DNA, the CDR3 is TGTGCCAGCAGTTACATCAGGACCAGCTTTCCTGAAGCTTTCTTT.

Ten or more counts support this clonotype. This chain uses TRBV11-2 with TRBJ2-3; 9 nucleotides match TRBD2. In germline, CDR1 is SGHAT, CDR2 FQNNGV. CDR3 size: 18 residues. Trimming took 2 bases from V and 2 from J; bases not matched to a gene: 11. The CDR3 region has the DNA TGTGCCAGCAGCTTAAGCACCCCCGCTAGCGGGGTCACAGATACGCAGTATTTT. Its protein is CASSLSTPASGVTDTQYF. Full variable domain (missing parts from reference TRBV11-2 and TRBJ2-3): EAGVAQSPRYKIIEKRQSVAFWCNPISGHATLYWYQQILGQGPKLLIQFQNNGVVDDSQLPKDRFSAERLKGVDSTLKIQPAKLEDSAVYLCASSLSTPASGVTDTQYFGPGTRLTVL.

The chain uses TRBV6-1 and TRBJ2-7; maybe TRBD2 (5 bases). CDR3 size: 16 residues. Trimming took 7 bases from V and 4 from J, leaving 23 bases between them. Germline V gives CDR1 MNHNS, CDR2 SASEGT. CDR3 nucleotides: TGTGCCAGCACCGAGGATGGACGGGGTCAAGGTTACGAGCAGTACTTC. Translating it yields CASTEDGRGQGYEQYF.

This clonotype was detected many times. The chain employs TRBV10-3 and TRBJ2-1, with 11 bases that match TRBD2. Germline-derived CDR1 and CDR2 are ENHRY and SYGVKD. The CDR3 runs 15 residues. J was trimmed by 3 bases and V by 3 bases; bases with no gene match: 1. CDR3 DNA: TGTGCCATCAGTGATACTAGCGGGAGCTACAATGAGCAGTTCTTC. This encodes CAISDTSGSYNEQFF.

This clonotype was seen more than once but under ten times. CDR3 DNA sequence: TGTGCCACTAGGAGCCGAGCCCCTTCCTACGAGCAGTACTTC. Protein product: CATRSRAPSYEQYF. The genes are TRBV6-1 and TRBJ2-7, with D unclear. V was clipped by 10 bases and J by 1 base, with 17 bases between them. The CDR3 is 14 residues long. Germline lookup yields CDR1 MNHNS and CDR2 SASEGT.

The CDR3 coding sequence is TGCAGCGTTGAAACTCAGAGCTCCTACAATGAGCAGTTCTTC. It codes for CSVETQSSYNEQFF. This chain uses TRBV29-1 with TRBJ2-1; D unresolved. V lost 2 bases to trimming and J lost 0 bases, with 8 bases between them. The CDR3 has 14 amino acids. Germline V CDR1 and CDR2: SQVTM, ANQGSEA.

This clonotype showed up just a few times. The CDR3 spells CASSPPTETLEQYF. The CDR3 nucleotides read TGTGCCAGCTCACCACCGACAGAGACTTTAGAGCAGTACTTC. The V and J genes are TRBV18 and TRBJ2-7, with D possibly being TRBD1 (5 bases). The CDR3 has 14 residues. Germline V CDR1 and CDR2: KGHSH, LQKENI. V lost 0 bases and J lost 7, with 13 bases in between.

This chain connects TRBV5-4 to TRBJ2-1, with TRBD2 as a possible D gene (5 bases). Germline CDR1 is SGHNT and CDR2 is YYREEE (reference sequence). Trimming removed 4 bases at V and 6 bases at J, with 11 bases between. This CDR3 has 13 residues. This chain's CDR3 is CASSLTTSNEQFF. The DNA of the CDR3 is TGTGCCAGCAGCCTGACTACCTCCAATGAGCAGTTCTTC. Variable domain in full (rest from reference TRBV5-4 and TRBJ2-1): ETGVTQSPTHLIKTRGQQVTLRCSSQSGHNTVSWYQQALGQGPQFIFQYYREEENGRGNFPPRFSGLQFPNYSSELNVNALELDDSALYLCASSLTTSNEQFFGPGTRLTVL.

This clonotype was observed a handful of times. The chain recombines TRBV14 with TRBJ2-3; D may be TRBD1 (6 bases). The CDR3 spans 16 residues. Germline CDR1 and CDR2: SGHDN and FVKESK. Trimming shortened V by 0 bases and J by 1 base, and 11 bases separated the two germline ends. This CDR3 reads CASSQETGRRTDTQYF. The CDR3 coding sequence is TGTGCCAGCAGCCAAGAGACAGGCCGGCGCACAGATACGCAGTATTTT.

This sequence joins TRBV14 and TRBJ1-2, with a possible D match to TRBD1 (5 bases). Germline CDR1 is SGHDN and CDR2 is FVKESK. The CDR3 contains 15 residues. With 0 bases removed from V and 7 bases from J, the gap between germline ends came to 15 bases. The CDR3 bases are TGTGCCAGCAGCCAAGATCCCAGGGCACTCTCTGGCTACACCTTC. This encodes CASSQDPRALSGYTF.

At least ten counts were recorded for this clonotype. V usage is TRBV15 and J usage is TRBJ2-5; TRBD1 or TRBD2 may be the D gene (6 bases each). Germline CDR1 LNHNV, CDR2 YYDKDF (reference sequence). The CDR3 covers 16 residues. V dropped 0 bases and J dropped 1 base, with 12 bases sitting between them. The CDR3 is CATSRDWGAPQETQYF. CDR3 DNA: TGTGCCACCAGCAGAGATTGGGGGGCCCCCCAAGAGACCCAGTACTTC.